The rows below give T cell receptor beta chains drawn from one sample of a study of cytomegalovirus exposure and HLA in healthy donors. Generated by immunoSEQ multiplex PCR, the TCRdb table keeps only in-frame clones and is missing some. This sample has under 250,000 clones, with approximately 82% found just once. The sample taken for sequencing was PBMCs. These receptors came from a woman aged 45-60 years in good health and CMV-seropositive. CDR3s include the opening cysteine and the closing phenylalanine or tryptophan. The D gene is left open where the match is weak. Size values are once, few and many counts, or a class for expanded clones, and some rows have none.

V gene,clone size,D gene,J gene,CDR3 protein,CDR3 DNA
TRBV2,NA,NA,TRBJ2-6,CASSVLAASGANVLTF,TGTGCCAGCAGTGTTTTAGCTGCCTCTGGGGCCAACGTCCTGACTTTC
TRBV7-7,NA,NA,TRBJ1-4,CASSPGHSNEKLFF,TGTGCCAGCAGCCCGGGACATTCGAATGAAAAACTGTTTTTT
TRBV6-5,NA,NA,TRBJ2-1,CASSYSRDRPAEQFF,TGTGCCAGCAGTTACTCGCGGGACCGCCCAGCTGAGCAGTTCTTC
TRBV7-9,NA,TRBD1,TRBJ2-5,CSSSFRGSGGAGETQYF,TGTTCCAGCAGCTTTCGCGGTTCAGGGGGCGCGGGGGAGACCCAGTACTTC
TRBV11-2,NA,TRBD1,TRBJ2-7,CASSLGTGTGYEQYF,TGTGCCAGCAGCTTAGGGACAGGGACGGGATACGAGCAGTACTTC
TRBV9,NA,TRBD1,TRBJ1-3,CASSPVGDSHGNTIYF,TGTGCCAGCAGCCCTGTCGGGGACAGTCATGGAAACACCATATATTTT
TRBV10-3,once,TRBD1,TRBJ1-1,CAISERYTGGVTEAFF,TGTGCCATCAGTGAGCGTTATACAGGGGGGGTCACTGAAGCTTTCTTT
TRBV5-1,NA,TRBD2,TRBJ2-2,CASSAPSGGAYGELFF,TGCGCCAGCAGTGCGCCTAGCGGGGGGGCCTACGGGGAGCTGTTTTTT
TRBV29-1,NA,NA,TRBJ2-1,CSVARNEQFF,TGCAGCGTTGCCAGAAATGAGCAGTTCTTC
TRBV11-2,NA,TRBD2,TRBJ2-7,CASSFLAGEAYEQYF,TGTGCCAGCAGCTTTCTAGCGGGGGAGGCCTACGAGCAGTACTTC
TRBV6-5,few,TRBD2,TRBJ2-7,CASSSTSGGSYEQYF,TGTGCCAGCAGCTCCACTAGCGGGGGATCCTACGAGCAGTACTTC
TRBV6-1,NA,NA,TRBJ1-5,CASSMVNDFNQPQHF,TGTGCCAGCAGTATGGTAAACGACTTCAATCAGCCCCAGCATTTT
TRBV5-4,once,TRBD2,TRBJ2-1,CASSLDLSGGGEQFF,TGTGCCAGCAGCTTGGATCTTAGCGGGGGGGGTGAGCAGTTCTTC
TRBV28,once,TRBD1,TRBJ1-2,CASSETGWGYGYTF,TGTGCCAGCAGCGAGACAGGGTGGGGCTATGGCTACACCTTC
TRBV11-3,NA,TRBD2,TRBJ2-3,CASSLGSSGGARDTQYF,TGTGCCAGCAGCTTAGGATCGAGCGGGGGGGCCAGGGATACGCAGTATTTT
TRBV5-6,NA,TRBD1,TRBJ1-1,CASSWDRTEAFF,TGTGCCAGCAGCTGGGACAGGACTGAAGCTTTCTTT
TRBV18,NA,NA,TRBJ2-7,CASSPEGMGNEQYF,TGTGCCAGCTCACCAGAGGGTATGGGAAACGAGCAGTACTTC
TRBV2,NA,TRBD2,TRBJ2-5,CASSGGGTSSRQETQYF,TGTGCCAGCAGTGGTGGGGGGACTAGCAGCCGCCAAGAGACCCAGTACTTC
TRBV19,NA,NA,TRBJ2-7,CASSKGAYEQYF,TGTGCCAGTAGTAAAGGGGCCTACGAGCAGTACTTC
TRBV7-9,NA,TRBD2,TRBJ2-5,CASGRAGRSSQETQYF,TGTGCCAGCGGACGAGCGGGACGGAGCTCCCAAGAGACCCAGTACTTC
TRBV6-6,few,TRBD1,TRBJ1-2,CASSLKTGGLYGYTF,TGTGCCAGCAGTTTAAAGACAGGGGGCCTCTATGGCTACACCTTC
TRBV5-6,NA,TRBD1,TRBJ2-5,CASSRRGTGLETQYF,TGTGCCAGCAGCCGCCGAGGGACAGGGTTGGAGACCCAGTACTTC
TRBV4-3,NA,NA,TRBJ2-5,CASSQETEGGETQYF,TGCGCCAGCAGCCAAGAGACGGAGGGTGGCGAGACCCAGTACTTC
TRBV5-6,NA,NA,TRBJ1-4,CASSLDRINEKLFF,TGTGCCAGCAGTCTTGACAGAATTAATGAAAAACTGTTTTTT
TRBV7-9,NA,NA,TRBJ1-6,CASSPGRSGDSPLHF,TGTGCCAGCAGCCCTGGGAGGTCGGGGGATTCACCCCTCCACTTT